This T cell receptor (beta chain) originates from a study of cytomegalovirus exposure and HLA in healthy donors. This CDR3 contains 14 residues. The study ran its PCR with 60 Vbeta and 13 Jbeta primers. Only in-frame clones appear in the TCRdb table, and some are missing; sequencing was by immunoSEQ multiplex PCR. The sample includes around 200,000 clones, approximately 80% seen only once; the top ten take about 0.63%. Material for sequencing was PBMCs. The TCR was taken from a boy aged 10-17 years in good health and CMV-seronegative. V and J are TRBV21-1 and TRBJ2-5; the table assigns TRBD2, which was not confirmed against the DNA. TRBV21-1 is marked as a pseudogene. The CDR3 here is CASSKSGGGETQYF. The CDR3 DNA reads TGTGCCAGCAGCAAAAGTGGGGGAGGTGAGACCCAGTACTTC.